This T cell receptor (beta chain) was sequenced in a study of Graves' ophthalmopathy and Graves' hyperthyroidism. Overall study findings and caveats: Most expanded clonotypes from thyroid (those above 0.001 frequency) were also found in blood.

This clonotype occurred many times. The antigen is unknown. Germline V lookup: CDR1 SGHVS, CDR2 FQNEAQ. CDR3 length equals 14 residues. J was trimmed by 5 bases and V by 5 bases; bases with no gene match: 8. RNA transcripts provided the template for amplifying TCR beta CDR3 regions. The authors performed first-round RT-PCR with HTBI primers and then a second-round multiplex PCR. TCRdb analysed the multiplex PCR reads with MiXCR anew, one entry per CDR3 protein. The data hold 600,000 to 700,000 distinct CDR3 sequences, with about 40% observed a single time. The sequencing sample was made of peripheral blood. The TCR originated in an adult man with Graves' ophthalmopathy. The chain is built from TRBV7-8 and TRBJ2-7, with TRBD1 matching over 8 bases. This CDR3 is CASSPDRVSHEQYF. CDR3 DNA sequence: TGTGCCAGCAGCCCGGACAGGGTTTCTCACGAGCAGTACTTC.